The TCR beta chain under discussion was sequenced for a study of spatial heterogeneity in lung cancer. Time point meaning: sample taken at primary tumor resection. This CDR3 has 16 amino acids. Germline lookup yields CDR1 SGHRS and CDR2 YFSETQ. V was trimmed by 6 bases and J by 3 bases, leaving 18 bases between them. This clonotype has more than one count but fewer than ten. Its antigen is undetermined. One entry per CDR3 protein results from TCRdb running MiXCR on the 5' RACE reads. Of more than 60,000 distinct CDR3 sequences listed, roughly 5.9% are singletons. General observations from the study: Expanded tumor TCRs that were ubiquitous appeared in blood more at resection than follow-up.

Sequences were derived from PBMCs, sampled at surgery. The chain is built from TRBV5-1 and TRBJ2-2, with D perhaps assigned TRBD1 or TRBD2 (5 bases each). This clonotype was obtained from a female donor with early-stage non-small cell lung cancer. The CDR3 DNA reads TGCGCCAGCACCCAGCTTAGGTTGGGGGACACCGGGGAGCTGTTTTTT. Translating it yields CASTQLRLGDTGELFF.